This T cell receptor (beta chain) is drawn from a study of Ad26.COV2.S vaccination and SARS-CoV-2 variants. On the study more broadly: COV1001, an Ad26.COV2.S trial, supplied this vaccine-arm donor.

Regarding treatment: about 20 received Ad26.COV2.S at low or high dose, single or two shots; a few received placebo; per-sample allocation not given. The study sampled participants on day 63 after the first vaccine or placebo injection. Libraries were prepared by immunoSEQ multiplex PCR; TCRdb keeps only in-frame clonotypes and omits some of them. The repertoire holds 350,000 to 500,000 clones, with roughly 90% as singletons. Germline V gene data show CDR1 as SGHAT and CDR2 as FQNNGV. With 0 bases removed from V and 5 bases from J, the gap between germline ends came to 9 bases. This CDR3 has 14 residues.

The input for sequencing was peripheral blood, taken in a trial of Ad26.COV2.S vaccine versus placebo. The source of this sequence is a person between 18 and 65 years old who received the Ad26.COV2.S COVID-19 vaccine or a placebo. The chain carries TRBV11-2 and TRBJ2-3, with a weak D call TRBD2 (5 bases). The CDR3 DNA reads TGTGCCAGCAGCTTAGACGGGGAGTTAGATACGCAGTATTTT. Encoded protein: CASSLDGELDTQYF.